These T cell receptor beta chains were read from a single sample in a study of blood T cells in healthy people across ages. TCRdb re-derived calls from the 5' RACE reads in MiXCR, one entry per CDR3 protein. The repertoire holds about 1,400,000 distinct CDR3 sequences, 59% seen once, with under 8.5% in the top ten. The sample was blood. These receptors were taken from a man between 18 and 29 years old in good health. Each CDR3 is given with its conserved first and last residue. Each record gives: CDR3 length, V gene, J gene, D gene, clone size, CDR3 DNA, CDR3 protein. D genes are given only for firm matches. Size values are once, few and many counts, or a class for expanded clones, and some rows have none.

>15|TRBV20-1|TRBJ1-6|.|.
TGCAGTGCTCGAAAAAAACGGGAGTCGAATTCACCCCTCCACTTT
CSARKKRESNSPLHF
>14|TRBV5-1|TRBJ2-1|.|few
TGCGCCAGCAGCTTGGGGCTAGTTCGGGATGAGCAGTTCTTC
CASSLGLVRDEQFF
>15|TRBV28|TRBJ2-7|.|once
TGTGCCAGCACTGCATTTGTAGGGCAGTCGAGCGAGCAGTACTTC
CASTAFVGQSSEQYF
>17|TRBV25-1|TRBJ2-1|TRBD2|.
TGTGCCAGCAGTGCTCTACTAGCGGGAGGCCCTTTTAATGAGCAGTTCTTC
CASSALLAGGPFNEQFF
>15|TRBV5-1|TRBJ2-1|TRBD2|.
TGCGCCAGCGGACAGCGGGAGGGCTCCTACAATGAGCAGTTCTTC
CASGQREGSYNEQFF
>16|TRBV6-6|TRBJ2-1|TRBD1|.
TGTGCCAGCAGTTACTCGCGGGACAGGGGCCACAATGAGCAGTTCTTC
CASSYSRDRGHNEQFF
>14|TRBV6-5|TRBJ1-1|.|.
TGTGCCACCGAGGGGGGGTTAATGAACACTGAAGCTTTCTTT
CATEGGLMNTEAFF
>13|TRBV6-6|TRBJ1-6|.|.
TGTGCCAGCAGCGCAGGATTCCGATCACCCCTCCACTTT
CASSAGFRSPLHF
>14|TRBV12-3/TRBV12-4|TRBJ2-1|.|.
TGTGCCAGCAGTCCCGGAATGGAATACAATGAGCAGTTCTTC
CASSPGMEYNEQFF
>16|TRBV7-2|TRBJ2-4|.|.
TGTGCCAGCAGCCCCGACCGAGGGGGGCACAAAAACATTCAGTACTTC
CASSPDRGGHKNIQYF
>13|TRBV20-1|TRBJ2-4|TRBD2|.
TGCAGTGCGAAGGCGGGGGATAGAAACATTCAGTACTTC
CSAKAGDRNIQYF
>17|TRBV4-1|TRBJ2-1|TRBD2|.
TGCGCCAGCAGCCCCTTCGGGACTAGCGGGAGGGCTAGTGAGCAGTTCTTC
CASSPFGTSGRASEQFF
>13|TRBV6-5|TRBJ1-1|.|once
TGTGCCAGCAGTTACTCGAAGGCATCCGAAGCTTTCTTT
CASSYSKASEAFF
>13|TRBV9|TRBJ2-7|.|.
TGTGCCAGCAGCGCGCTTTCCGACAGCGAGCAGTACTTC
CASSALSDSEQYF
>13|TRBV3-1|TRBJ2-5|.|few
TGTGCCAGCAGCCAAGATTTATCGGAGCCCCAGTACTTC
CASSQDLSEPQYF
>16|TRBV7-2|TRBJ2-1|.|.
TGTGCCAGCAGCTTAGAAGGCGGACACCCTCAGAATGAGCAGTTCTTC
CASSLEGGHPQNEQFF
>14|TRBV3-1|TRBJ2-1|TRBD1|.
TGTGCCAGCAGCCATGGGACAGACTACAATGAGCAGTTCTTC
CASSHGTDYNEQFF
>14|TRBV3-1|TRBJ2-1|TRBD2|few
TGTGCCAGCAGCCAAGAACTAGCGGGAGATGAGCAGTTCTTC
CASSQELAGDEQFF
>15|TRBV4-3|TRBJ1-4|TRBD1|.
TGCGCCAGCAGCCAAGCGGGACAGTCGAACGAAAAACTGTTTTTT
CASSQAGQSNEKLFF
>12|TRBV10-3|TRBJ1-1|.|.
TGTGCCACCTCAGGATGGAACACTGAAGCTTTCTTT
CATSGWNTEAFF
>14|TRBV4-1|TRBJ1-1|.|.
TGCGCCAGCAGCCAAGTTAGGACGGCCGATGAAGCTTTCTTT
CASSQVRTADEAFF
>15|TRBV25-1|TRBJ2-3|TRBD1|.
TGTGCCAGCACTGAGGACAGGGGGCTCACAGATACGCAGTATTTT
CASTEDRGLTDTQYF
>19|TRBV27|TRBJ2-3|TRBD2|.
TGTGCCAGCTTACGGGGGGAGGGCCGGGACGAGCGGCCGGCAGATACGCAGTATTTT
CASLRGEGRDERPADTQYF